The present entry profiles one T cell receptor beta chain with its context. Original methodology: Amplification of reference gene primers was used by the study to estimate nucleated cell counts. Repertoires were generated with immunoSEQ multiplex PCR, while TCRdb's copy carries only in-frame clones and drops some. The DNA was the basis for D and trimming; V, J and clone size are from that table. The sample includes some 180,000 clones, just over 90% of them seen just once. These data originate in a study of blood T cell repertoires in COVID-19. Across the study: Samples came from the United States, Italy and Spain, spanning acute and convalescent COVID-19. Sources were T cells, B-cell-depleted T cells, or PBMCs; the material itself was cDNA or gDNA.

During active infection, Seattle patients enrolled and were then monitored through disease. The receptor was isolated from a man aged 18-30 years with COVID-19, enrolled during active disease. The sample was peripheral blood.

In nucleotides, the CDR3 is TGTGCCAGCAGTTTCCTTTATATAACTAGCACAGATACGCAGTATTTT. Its protein is CASSFLYITSTDTQYF. J is TRBJ2-3 and V is TRBV28, with D hard to call. CDR3 length: 16 residues. V dropped 3 bases and J dropped 0 bases, with 13 bases sitting between them. Germline lookup yields CDR1 MDHEN and CDR2 SYDVKM.